Only a few counts were recorded for the clone carrying this T cell receptor (beta chain). Its antigen is unknown. In germline, CDR1 is MGHRA, CDR2 YSYEKL. Trimming removed 8 bases from V and 4 bases from J, with 20 bases in between. CDR3 length: 16 amino acids. The entirety of the isolated RNA underwent reverse transcription, so expressed TCRB transcripts were sequenced. The data were produced by immunoSEQ multiplex PCR, yet TCRdb's version contains in-frame clones alone and is incomplete. The sample consists of about 700,000 clones, around 15% of them appearing once. A sort by CD45RO/CCR7/CD25/CD127/CD95/CD27 yielded CD4+ naive, central memory, regulatory and stem cell-like memory cells. This entry comes from a study of beta chain features in type 1 diabetes. Study-wide points: Type 1 diabetes patients showed a moderate but significant shortening of TCRB CDR3s in all four CD4+ subsets. Compared with healthy donors, patients appeared to share more similar naive, central memory and regulatory TCRB repertoires.

The sample taken for sequencing was naive CD4+ T cells from blood. This rearrangement joins TRBV4-1 to TRBJ1-4; D is possibly TRBD1 (5 bases). The receptor was isolated from a man aged 18 to 29 with type 1 diabetes. Here the CDR3 DNA reads TGCGCCAGCTCGGTGATGGGGGGAGAGAATAATGAAAAACTGTTTTTT. Protein sequence: CASSVMGGENNEKLFF.